This TCR beta chain was found in a study of patients and donors after allogeneic stem cell transplantation. Trimming took 1 base from V and 4 from J, leaving 14 bases between them. The CDR3 covers 15 residues. In germline, CDR1 is MDHEN, CDR2 SYDVKM. Using its own MiXCR run on the RT-PCR reads, TCRdb lists one record per CDR3 protein. The sample holds 40,000 to 45,000 distinct CDR3 sequences, more than 30% seen once. The sample taken for sequencing was blood, either unsorted or a sorted T cell fraction (not recorded which). This rearrangement joins TRBV28 to TRBJ2-7; D is undetermined. This clonotype was sampled from a human donor who was either an allogeneic HSCT recipient or a stem cell or donor lymphocyte infusion donor (not recorded which). It is not recorded whose cells these are; they may come from a transplant donor. The DNA for the CDR3 is TGTGCCAGCAGTTTATACCCCACCGGGCCGTACGAGCAGTACTTC. This translates into CASSLYPTGPYEQYF.